One and the same sample provided the 26 T cell receptor beta chains below, sequenced in a study of T cell responses to AZD1222 COVID-19 vaccine. Produced via immunoSEQ multiplex PCR; TCRdb's table is partial and in-frame only. The sample yields approximately 70,000 clones, 82% seen once. Here the sequenced sample was peripheral blood, taken on day 0 of AZD1222 vaccination. Receptors originate from an adult in good health.

The chain uses TRBV5-1 and TRBJ2-5; the D gene is possibly TRBD2 (6 bases). The CDR3 is 15 residues long. Germline CDR1 and CDR2: SGHRS and YFSETQ. The V end was cut by 4 bases, the J end by 4 bases, with 17 bases between. The CDR3 sequence is CASSPRDFNPETQYF. In nucleotides, the CDR3 is TGCGCCAGCAGCCCCCGGGACTTTAATCCAGAGACCCAGTACTTC. Complete variable domain (other parts from reference TRBV5-1 and TRBJ2-5): KAGVTQTPRYLIKTRGQQVTLSCSPISGHRSVSWYQQTPGQGLQFLFEYFSETQRNKGNFPGRFSGRQFSNSRSEMNVSTLELGDSALYLCASSPRDFNPETQYFGPGTRLLVL.

This chain's CDR3 is CASTPSPDSATNEKLFF. In DNA form, the CDR3 reads TGTGCCAGCACCCCGTCGCCGGACAGCGCAACTAATGAAAAACTGTTTTTT. This chain connects TRBV11-2 to TRBJ1-4; a weak D match, TRBD1 (6 bases). CDR3 size: 17 residues. Germline values: CDR1 SGHAT, CDR2 FQNNGV. Trimming took off 7 bases at V and 0 bases at J, with 18 bases between the two ends.

The chain recombines TRBV11-3 with TRBJ1-1, with D uncertain. V lost 0 bases and J 4 bases, leaving 12 bases between the germline ends. The germline V gene has CDR1 SGHNT and CDR2 YENEEA. There are 15 residues in the CDR3. Here the CDR3 DNA reads TGTGCCAGCAGCTTAGAGGGCAGCCCATTCACTGAAGCTTTCTTT. Translation: CASSLEGSPFTEAFF. The variable domain in full, with the rest retrieved from reference TRBV11-3 and TRBJ1-1, is EAGVVQSPRYKIIEKKQPVAFWCNPISGHNTLYWYLQNLGQGPELLIRYENEEAVDDSQLPKDRFSAERLKGVDSTLKIQPAELGDSAVYLCASSLEGSPFTEAFFGQGTRLTVV.

In this sample, this clone turned up once. V and J are TRBV11-3 and TRBJ1-3; tentatively, D is TRBD1 (6 bases). The V end lost 4 bases, the J end lost 0 bases, and 7 bases lay between the germline ends. The germline gives CDR1 SGHNT, CDR2 YENEEA. CDR3 size: 14 residues. The CDR3 loop is CASSSGDSGNTIYF. Here the CDR3 DNA reads TGTGCCAGCAGCTCAGGGGACTCTGGAAACACCATATATTTT. Variable domain in full (rest from reference TRBV11-3 and TRBJ1-3): EAGVVQSPRYKIIEKKQPVAFWCNPISGHNTLYWYLQNLGQGPELLIRYENEEAVDDSQLPKDRFSAERLKGVDSTLKIQPAELGDSAVYLCASSSGDSGNTIYFGEGSWLTVV.

This rearrangement joins TRBV4-1 to TRBJ2-1; D may match TRBD1 or TRBD2 (5 bases each). This CDR3 has 14 amino acids. The germline V and J ends were trimmed by 4 bases and 4 bases, with 11 bases remaining between them. Germline V gene lookup returns CDR1 MGHRA and CDR2 YSYEKL. The chain's CDR3 is CASSPLGAYNEQFF. CDR3 nucleotides: TGCGCCAGCAGCCCGCTCGGGGCTTACAATGAGCAGTTCTTC.

The rearrangement links TRBV3-1 (or the pseudogene TRBV3-2) to TRBJ2-6; D is unresolved. Trimming pared 3 bases from V and 0 bases from J, leaving 3 bases between. There are 14 residues in the CDR3. The V gene's germline CDR1 is LGHDT and CDR2 YNNKEL (reference sequence). The CDR3 sequence is CASSQDSGANVLTF. The DNA for the CDR3 is TGTGCCAGCAGCCAGGACTCTGGGGCCAACGTCCTGACTTTC.

The chain employs TRBV7-9 and TRBJ1-2, with D perhaps TRBD1 (6 bases). With 0 bases removed from V and 4 bases from J, the gap between germline ends came to 12 bases. The CDR3 contains 15 residues. The germline gives CDR1 SEHNR, CDR2 FQNEAQ (reference sequence). CDR3 DNA sequence: TGTGCCAGCAGCTTAGCGGTGGGGGCGATCTATGGCTACACCTTC. This codes for CASSLAVGAIYGYTF.

This chain connects TRBV29-1 to TRBJ1-1, with a tentative D call TRBD1 (5 bases). Trimming took 4 bases from V and 4 from J, leaving 10 bases between them. The CDR3 spans 12 residues. Germline CDR1 reads SQVTM; CDR2 reads ANQGSEA. The CDR3 loop reads CSVGRGGTEAFF. The CDR3 DNA reads TGCAGCGTTGGTCGGGGCGGCACTGAAGCTTTCTTT.

The rearrangement links TRBV20-1 to TRBJ2-1; 7 positions agree with TRBD2. After removal of 7 bases from V and 9 bases from J, the junction contained 6 bases not matched to a gene. Per the germline V gene, CDR1 is DFQATT and CDR2 is SNEGSKA (reference sequence). This CDR3 has 11 residues. DNA for the CDR3: TGCAGTGTAGTGGGAGGGTCTGAGCAGTTCTTC. Translated: CSVVGGSEQFF.

The J gene is TRBJ1-6, the V gene TRBV28; D is unresolved. Germline V gives CDR1 MDHEN, CDR2 SYDVKM. V shed 7 bases and J shed 5 bases, with 12 bases lying between them. The CDR3 runs 14 residues. The CDR3 coding sequence is TGTGCCAGCATCGACGGATCAGATAATTCACCCCTCCACTTT. This sequence encodes CASIDGSDNSPLHF. The entire variable domain, with the rest obtained from reference TRBV28 and TRBJ1-6, is as follows: DVKVTQSSRYLVKRTGEKVFLECVQDMDHENMFWYRQDPGLGLRLIYFSYDVKMKEKGDIPEGYSVSREKKERFSLILESASTNQTSMYLCASIDGSDNSPLHFGNGTRLTVT.

V gene TRBV7-2 combines with J gene TRBJ2-3; 9 bases fit TRBD1. Trimming at V came to 5 bases and at J to 3 bases, leaving 6 bases not matched to a gene. Germline CDR1 SGHTA, CDR2 FQGNSA. The CDR3 contains 15 residues. The CDR3 bases are TGTGCCAGCAGCGAGGGGGGGACAGGGACAGATACGCAGTATTTT. This gives the protein CASSEGGTGTDTQYF.

There are a few counts of this clone. The chain combines TRBV5-1 with TRBJ2-7, with no clear D. Germline values: CDR1 SGHRS, CDR2 YFSETQ. V lost 0 bases to trimming and J lost 2 bases, with 3 bases between them. This CDR3 comprises 12 residues. As DNA, the CDR3 is TGCGCCAGCAGCTTGGATGCCTACGAGCAGTACTTC. Translation gives CASSLDAYEQYF.

This sequence joins TRBV7-2 and TRBJ1-4; TRBD1 is a possible D gene (6 bases). V was shortened by 5 bases and J by 8 bases, with 21 bases between the two germline ends. Germline values: CDR1 SGHTA, CDR2 FQGNSA. This CDR3 region has 16 residues. The CDR3 loop is CASSTSGGGRSEKLFF. The CDR3 nucleotides are TGTGCCAGCAGCACCTCCGGGGGGGGGCGCAGCGAAAAACTGTTTTTT.

V and J are TRBV6-5 and TRBJ1-5; TRBD1 is a possible D gene (5 bases). V was pared by 6 bases and J by 2 bases, with 11 bases between. This CDR3 contains 14 residues. Per the germline V gene, CDR1 is MNHEY and CDR2 is SVGAGI. The CDR3 sequence is CASSRGLGNQPQHF. CDR3 sequence (DNA): TGTGCCAGCAGCCGGGGACTTGGCAATCAGCCCCAGCATTTT.

Here the CDR3 reads CASSQDSDPRTDTQYF. The CDR3 nucleotides are TGCGCCAGCAGCCAAGATTCGGATCCCCGCACAGATACGCAGTATTTT. The chain uses TRBV4-3 and TRBJ2-3; D unclear. Germline CDR1 and CDR2: LGHNA and YSLEER. Trimming removed 0 bases from V and 1 base from J, with 11 bases in between. This CDR3 has 16 residues.

This chain joins TRBV10-3 and TRBJ1-2; TRBD1 is a possible D gene (5 bases). The CDR3 covers 12 residues. Trimming took off 9 bases at V and 2 bases at J, with 10 bases between the two ends. From germline, CDR1 is ENHRY and CDR2 SYGVKD. CDR3 residues: CAIHTGNYGYTF. CDR3 bases: TGTGCCATTCACACAGGAAACTATGGCTACACCTTC.

The rearrangement links TRBV30 to TRBJ1-2; 8 bases are a match to TRBD1. Looked up from germline, CDR1 is GTSNPN and CDR2 is SVGIG (reference sequence). The CDR3 covers 16 residues. The ends lost 3 bases at V and 4 bases at J; junction bases unmatched: 13. CDR3 sequence: CAWSLFGTGASYGYTF. In nucleotides, the CDR3 is TGTGCCTGGAGCCTCTTTGGGACAGGAGCCTCCTATGGCTACACCTTC.

The genes are TRBV15 and TRBJ2-7; either TRBD1 or TRBD2 may supply D (5 bases each). This CDR3 is 13 amino acids long. Trimming shortened V by 7 bases and J by 7 bases, and 17 bases separated the two germline ends. Germline V gene sequence: CDR1 LNHNV, CDR2 YYDKDF (reference sequence). The CDR3 bases are TGTGCCACCACTCTTGGGGGTACGGGAGAGCAGTACTTC. Its translation is CATTLGGTGEQYF.

The chain joins TRBV7-8 to TRBJ1-4; D might be TRBD1 (5 bases). The V end was cut by 4 bases, the J end by 16 bases, with 22 bases between. The CDR3 has 14 amino acids. From germline, CDR1 is SGHVS and CDR2 FQNEAQ. As DNA, the CDR3 is TGTGCCAGCAGCTCTAGAGGGGCGGAACTCCCTTCGTTTTTT. This translates into CASSSRGAELPSFF.

The V call is TRBV4-1, the J call TRBJ2-1; 9 nucleotides line up with TRBD2. Germline CDR1 reads MGHRA; CDR2 reads YSYEKL. Trimming removed 1 base from V and 4 bases from J; junction bases left unmatched: 8. This CDR3 is built from 17 residues. The CDR3 loop reads CASSQGRASGAYNEQFF. CDR3 nucleotides: TGCGCCAGCAGCCAAGGAAGGGCTAGCGGGGCGTACAATGAGCAGTTCTTC.

This sequence joins TRBV29-1 and TRBJ2-7; D remains ambiguous. Germline V gives CDR1 SQVTM, CDR2 ANQGSEA. The CDR3 runs 11 residues. The V end lost 3 bases, the J end lost 0 bases, and 3 bases lay between the germline ends. CDR3 region: CSVESSYEQYF. In DNA, the CDR3 is TGCAGCGTTGAGAGCTCCTACGAGCAGTACTTC.

The chain is built from TRBV2 and TRBJ1-1; no firm D call. The CDR3 extends over 14 amino acids. Trimming took off 6 bases at V and 3 bases at J, with 14 bases between the two ends. Germline assignment: CDR1 SNHLY and CDR2 FYNNEI. The CDR3 bases are TGTGCCAGCAGCAGAGACATAGGCTACACTGAAGCTTTCTTT. This sequence encodes CASSRDIGYTEAFF.

The chain couples TRBV20-1 to TRBJ2-1; TRBD2 might be the D (6 bases). The germline V gene encodes CDR1 DFQATT and CDR2 SNEGSKA (reference sequence). This CDR3 region has 15 residues. The V and J ends lost 3 bases and 1 base respectively, with 13 bases between them. CDR3 region: CSASDAGLSYNEQFF. The CDR3 bases are TGCAGTGCTAGTGACGCGGGGTTGTCCTACAATGAGCAGTTCTTC.

This chain connects TRBV11-1 to TRBJ2-1, with no clear D. Trimming removed 0 bases from V and 4 bases from J, with 7 bases in between. The CDR3 loop spans 14 amino acids. Germline-derived CDR1 and CDR2 are SGHAT and FQDESV (reference sequence). CDR3 sequence: CASSLAGKYNEQFF. CDR3 nucleotide sequence: TGTGCCAGCAGCTTAGCGGGGAAGTACAATGAGCAGTTCTTC.

A single count supports this clone. J is TRBJ1-5 and V is TRBV5-1; D gene ambiguous. Germline loops: CDR1 SGHRS, CDR2 YFSETQ. The CDR3 contains 15 residues. Trimming took 0 bases from V and 6 from J, leaving 13 bases between them. The CDR3 DNA sequence: TGCGCCAGCAGCTTGGAGGGTTCCCCAACTCAGCCCCAGCATTTT. As protein: CASSLEGSPTQPQHF.

The rearrangement joins TRBV6-5 to TRBJ1-1; D might be TRBD1 (5 bases). The ends were cut back, 7 bases at V and 0 bases at J, with 12 bases in the middle. The CDR3 consists of 14 residues. Germline loops: CDR1 MNHEY, CDR2 SVGAGI. CDR3 region: CASTPQGMNTEAFF. In DNA, the CDR3 is TGTGCCAGCACCCCGCAGGGAATGAACACTGAAGCTTTCTTT.